One and the same sample provided the 27 T cell receptor beta chains below, sequenced in a study of T cells in women clearing cervical HPV infection. Profiled with immunoSEQ multiplex PCR; TCRdb holds only in-frame clones, not every one. The sample totals around 39,000 clones. The sequenced material came from blood buffy coat. These receptors all stem from a woman aged 18 to 75 with a cervical HPV16 infection that either progressed to CIN3+ or cleared (not recorded which).

About this clone: Sequencing ends 3 residues short of the CDR3 end; the germline J gene provides the rest. This chain connects TRBV11-3 to TRBJ1-1; no reliable D call. This CDR3 spans 13 amino acids. CDR1 is SGHNT and CDR2 is YENEEA in the germline V gene. V lost 2 bases, J lost 1 base, and 5 bases lay in between. The CDR3 sequence is CASSLYPNTEAFF. The part of the CDR3 DNA that was read is TGTGCCAGCAGCTTATATCCGAACACTGAA.

In regard to this clone: The read falls 3 residues short of the CDR3 end, and the missing part is taken from the germline J gene. The rearrangement links TRBV7-2 to TRBJ1-2; D unclear. The CDR3 consists of 11 residues. In germline, CDR1 is SGHTA, CDR2 FQGNSA. The CDR3 DNA, read in part, is TGTGCCAGCAGCCCTTCAAGCGAC. It specifies CASSPSSD. The whole CDR3 is CASSPSSDYTF.

A word on this clone: The read ends 3 residues before the CDR3 terminus; that terminus is restored from the germline J gene. This chain links TRBV7-9 with TRBJ1-1; 7 bases agree with TRBD1. Germline loops: CDR1 SEHNR, CDR2 FQNEAQ (reference sequence). Losses at the gene ends were 5 bases for V and 1 base for J; bases not matched to a gene: 4. This CDR3 is built from 14 residues. CDR3 in amino acids: CASSPQGGNTEAFF. The part of the CDR3 DNA that was read is TGTGCCAGCAGCCCGCAGGGGGGGAACACTGAA.

To note about this clone: The read ends 3 residues before the CDR3 terminus; that terminus is restored from the germline J gene. The rearrangement links TRBV20-1 to TRBJ1-1; 7 bases fit TRBD1. CDR3 length equals 16 residues. After removal of 0 bases from V and 3 bases from J, the junction contained 10 bases not matched to a gene. Germline assignment: CDR1 DFQATT and CDR2 SNEGSKA (reference sequence). This CDR3 is CSARDVQARGDTEAFF. The sequenced part of the CDR3 DNA is TGCAGTGCTAGAGATGTGCAGGCCAGGGGGGACACTGAA.

A word on this clone: The read halts 3 residues ahead of the CDR3 end, with the missing end drawn from the germline J gene. J is TRBJ1-1 and V is TRBV6-1; D not resolved. With 4 bases removed from V and 2 bases from J, the gap between germline ends came to 11 bases. The CDR3 consists of 14 residues. Per germline, CDR1 MNHNS and CDR2 SASEGT. Incomplete CDR3 DNA: TGTGCCAGCAGTGGGTTGATAGAAAACACTGAA. It is translated as CASSGLIENTE. The entire CDR3 is CASSGLIENTEAFF.

Remarks on this clone: Read coverage stops 3 residues before the CDR3 terminus; the germline J gene supplies the remainder. This chain connects TRBV5-8 to TRBJ2-7; 9 bases are shared with TRBD1. The CDR3 runs 14 residues. With V trimmed by 6 bases and J by 3 bases, 7 bases remained unmatched. CDR1 and CDR2 (germline): SGHTS, YDEGEE. The sequenced CDR3 bases are TGTGCCAGCAACTCAGAGGACAGGGGCTACGAG. This encodes CASNSEDRGYE. The entire CDR3 is CASNSEDRGYEQYF.

A note on this clone: The read is 3 residues too short to cover the CDR3 end, so that end is filled in from the germline J gene. The chain recombines TRBV14 with TRBJ1-2; D is ambiguous. The CDR3 spans 14 residues. Germline V gene sequence: CDR1 SGHDN, CDR2 FVKESK. CDR3 bases read: TGTGCCAGCAGCCAAGGAGAAGGGTCTAAGGGC. It specifies CASSQGEGSKG. The full CDR3 reads CASSQGEGSKGYTF.

In regard to this clone: Sequencing ends 3 residues short of the CDR3 end; the germline J gene provides the rest. V and J are TRBV12-3 or TRBV12-4 and TRBJ2-3; TRBD1 matches at 11 bases. This CDR3 contains 14 residues. Trimming at V came to 6 bases and at J to 4 bases, leaving 3 bases not matched to a gene. CDR3 loop: CASRGTGGSDTQYF. Partial CDR3 DNA: TGTGCCAGCAGAGGGACAGGGGGTTCAGATACG.

Worth noting for this clone: The read terminates 3 residues before the CDR3 end, so the remaining end is supplied by the germline J gene. The chain has TRBV6-1 and TRBJ1-2; D is perhaps TRBD1 (6 bases). The CDR3 runs to 15 residues. The germline CDR1 and CDR2 sequences are MNHNS and SASEGT. The V and J ends lost 3 bases and 0 bases respectively, with 11 bases between them. The CDR3 spells CASSDIGGANYGYTF. The CDR3 DNA, read in part, is TGTGCCAGCAGTGATATTGGGGGCGCTAACTATGGC.

As concerns this clone: The CDR3 end falls 3 residues outside the read, so it is completed with the germline J gene. The genes are TRBV5-1 and TRBJ2-4; 12 positions match TRBD2. The V gene's germline CDR1 is SGHRS and CDR2 YFSETQ. The CDR3 is 15 residues long. CDR3 bases read: TGCGCCAGCAGCATGACTAGCGGGGGCCCCCTTGTT. Amino acids: CASSMTSGGPLV. The whole CDR3 protein reads CASSMTSGGPLVQYF.

Turning to this clone: The read ends 3 residues early relative to the CDR3; the germline J gene fills the gap. This chain joins TRBV5-1 and TRBJ1-4; 10 bases align to TRBD1. Germline trimming cut 0 bases from V and 5 bases from J; bases unmatched to any gene: 4. The CDR3 has 16 residues. Germline V gene lookup returns CDR1 SGHRS and CDR2 YFSETQ. The CDR3 protein is CASSLVGQGTNEKLFF. The DNA read from the CDR3 is TGCGCCAGCAGCTTGGTGGGACAGGGGACCAATGAAAAA.

Regarding this clone: The read ends 3 residues before the CDR3 terminus; that terminus is restored from the germline J gene. The chain carries TRBV19 and TRBJ1-1; 7 bases agree with TRBD1. Germline V gene sequence: CDR1 LNHDA, CDR2 SQIVND (reference sequence). The CDR3 is 13 amino acids. The sequenced CDR3 bases are TGTGCCAGTAGTATTACCCAGGGGGAGACA. It codes for CASSITQGET. The CDR3, in full, reads CASSITQGETAFF.

As regards this clone: The read ends 3 residues early relative to the CDR3; the germline J gene fills the gap. V gene TRBV7-3 combines with J gene TRBJ2-2, with 9 bases fitting TRBD2. The CDR3 has 16 amino acids. The germline V gene encodes CDR1 SGHTA and CDR2 FQGTGA. With V trimmed by 5 bases and J by 4 bases, 8 bases remained unmatched. Here the CDR3 reads CASSVGLAGATGELFF. The sequenced part of the CDR3 DNA is TGTGCCAGCAGCGTGGGACTAGCAGGGGCCACCGGGGAG.

Note on this clone: Read sequence stops 3 residues before the CDR3 end, and the germline J gene provides the missing end. This sequence joins TRBV18 and TRBJ1-4, with D tentatively TRBD1 (5 bases). The germline CDR1 and CDR2 sequences are KGHSH and LQKENI. This CDR3 has 14 amino acids. The CDR3 protein is CASPAGSGANVLFF. The CDR3 bases that were read are TGTGCCAGCCCGGCCGGCTCTGGGGCCAACGTA.

A remark on this clone: The read falls 3 residues short of the CDR3 end, and the missing part is taken from the germline J gene. The chain employs TRBV29-1 and TRBJ1-2, with 7 bases fitting TRBD1. V shed 5 bases and J 6 bases; nucleotides not matched to a gene: 18. CDR1 and CDR2 (germline): SQVTM, ANQGSEA. This CDR3 spans 16 amino acids. Partial CDR3 DNA: TGCAGCGTTATCAGAGGAGGGGGCCAACTATATAATGGC. Amino acids: CSVIRGGGQLYNG. From start to end, the CDR3 is CSVIRGGGQLYNGYTF.

Regarding this clone: The CDR3 end lies 3 residues beyond the end of the read and is filled in from the germline J gene. The rearrangement joins TRBV2 to TRBJ2-5, with 9 bases lining up with TRBD1. The CDR3 contains 13 residues. In germline, CDR1 is SNHLY, CDR2 FYNNEI. J was trimmed by 5 bases and V by 6 bases; bases with no gene match: 4. The CDR3 DNA, read in part, is TGTGCCAGCAGCTCCGGGACAGGGGAGACC. It encodes CASSSGTGET. The complete CDR3 sequence is CASSSGTGETQYF.

As regards this clone: Coverage ceases 3 residues before the CDR3 finishes, and the germline J gene fills in the end. The chain uses TRBV5-1 and TRBJ2-1; D is ambiguous. The CDR3 is made up of 17 amino acids. V lost 0 bases, J lost 4 bases, and 17 bases lay in between. From germline, CDR1 is SGHRS and CDR2 YFSETQ. The covered CDR3 bases are TGCGCCAGCAGCTTGGGAGGTGGCGGCCCTGGGTACAATGAG. Translation: CASSLGGGGPGYNE. The full CDR3 reads CASSLGGGGPGYNEQFF.

On this clone: Coverage ceases 3 residues before the CDR3 finishes, and the germline J gene fills in the end. The chain combines TRBV5-1 with TRBJ2-7; TRBD2 matches at 8 bases. Trimming removed 6 bases from V and 2 bases from J; junction bases left unmatched: 4. This CDR3 has 13 residues. Germline CDR1 SGHRS, CDR2 YFSETQ. CDR3 amino acids: CASKLAEPYEQYF. The CDR3 bases that were read are TGCGCCAGCAAACTAGCGGAACCCTACGAG.

Turning to this clone: Read coverage stops 3 residues before the CDR3 terminus; the germline J gene supplies the remainder. The chain joins TRBV19 to TRBJ1-5; D unclear. V was cut by 3 bases and J by 0 bases, with 12 bases left in between. This CDR3 is built from 16 residues. The germline V gene has CDR1 LNHDA and CDR2 SQIVND (reference sequence). The DNA read from the CDR3 is TGTGCCAGTAGTATCATAACATCAGATAGCAATCAGCCC. Translated, it gives CASSIITSDSNQP. The whole CDR3 is CASSIITSDSNQPQHF.

A remark on this clone: The observed sequence ends 3 residues before the CDR3 terminus, with the missing tail filled in from the germline J gene. The V call is TRBV7-2, the J call TRBJ2-7; maybe TRBD1 (5 bases). Germline V gene lookup returns CDR1 SGHTA and CDR2 FQGNSA. V lost 5 bases and J lost 3, with 8 bases in between. The CDR3 is 12 amino acids. The chain's CDR3 is CASSVGHYEQYF. CDR3 DNA, as far as it was read: TGTGCCAGCAGCGTAGGACACTACGAG.

As for this clone: The CDR3 end lies 3 residues beyond the end of the read and is filled in from the germline J gene. The genes are TRBV5-6 and TRBJ1-2; 8 bases are a match to TRBD1. Germline V gives CDR1 SGHDT, CDR2 YYEEEE. The trim removed 6 bases at V and 6 bases at J, leaving 7 bases unmatched. The CDR3 has 13 amino acids. The CDR3 here is CASILTGGNGYTF. CDR3 DNA, as far as it was read: TGTGCCAGCATTCTAACAGGGGGAAATGGC.

With regard to this clone: The read terminates 3 residues ahead of where the CDR3 ends, so the germline J gene completes it. The sample carries other DNA sequences with the same CDR3. V gene TRBV20-1 combines with J gene TRBJ2-5; 10 positions match TRBD2. The CDR3 loop spans 16 amino acids. V shed 0 bases and J 2 bases; nucleotides not matched to a gene: 6. CDR1 and CDR2 (germline): DFQATT, SNEGSKA (reference sequence). The CDR3 sequence: CSARDFSGGIQETQYF. The CDR3 DNA, read in part, is TGCAGTGCTAGAGATTTTAGCGGGGGGATTCAAGAGACC.

Comments on this clone: The read ends 3 residues early relative to the CDR3; the germline J gene fills the gap. The V gene is TRBV2, the J gene TRBJ2-3, with 8 bases fitting TRBD2. The CDR3 covers 15 residues. The germline CDR1 and CDR2 sequences are SNHLY and FYNNEI. CDR3 sequence reads: CASSKSGGGQETQYF. CDR3 DNA (partial): TGTGCCAGCAGTAAATCGGGGGGGGGCCAGGAGACG.

Incomplete CDR3 DNA: TGTGCCAGCAGATCAAACTCTGGGGCCAACGTG. Protein sequence: CASRSNSGANV. From start to end, the CDR3 is CASRSNSGANVLFF. The chain joins TRBV7-3 to TRBJ2-2; the D gene is possibly TRBD1 (5 bases). The read gets to within 3 residues of the CDR3 end, and the germline J gene fills in the rest. In germline, CDR1 is SGHTA, CDR2 FQGTGA. This CDR3 comprises 14 residues.

Partial CDR3 DNA: TGCAGTGCGGGTCAACCGGGTTTTACGTCTAGCGGGGGCCGCGTCCAAGAGACC. Residues: CSAGQPGFTSSGGRVQET. The full-length CDR3 reads as CSAGQPGFTSSGGRVQETQYF. The chain combines TRBV20-1 with TRBJ2-5; 10 positions match TRBD2. The read terminates 3 residues before the CDR3 end, so the remaining end is supplied by the germline J gene. This CDR3 has 21 residues. V was clipped by 6 bases and J by 1 base; unmatched bases: 26. In germline, CDR1 is DFQATT, CDR2 SNEGSKA (reference sequence).

Concerning this clone itself: The read ends 3 residues shy of where the CDR3 ends; the end is completed using the germline J gene. Different DNA sequences within this sample yield the same CDR3. The rearrangement uses TRBV7-9 and TRBJ1-2; 7 bases agree with TRBD1. CDR3 length: 13 amino acids. Germline assignment: CDR1 SEHNR and CDR2 FQNEAQ (reference sequence). The CDR3 protein is CASSLAGTDTYTF. The sequenced part of the CDR3 DNA is TGTGCCAGCAGCTTAGCTGGGACAGATACC.

A word on this clone: With the read ending 3 residues before the CDR3 end, the germline J gene is used to fill in that end. The genes are TRBV7-2 and TRBJ2-1; D is unclear. The CDR3 covers 11 residues. The germline V and J ends were trimmed by 5 bases and 8 bases, with 7 bases remaining between them. CDR1 and CDR2 (germline): SGHTA, FQGNSA. The CDR3 spells CASSRVYEQFF. The CDR3 bases that were read are TGTGCCAGCAGCCGGGTATATGAG.